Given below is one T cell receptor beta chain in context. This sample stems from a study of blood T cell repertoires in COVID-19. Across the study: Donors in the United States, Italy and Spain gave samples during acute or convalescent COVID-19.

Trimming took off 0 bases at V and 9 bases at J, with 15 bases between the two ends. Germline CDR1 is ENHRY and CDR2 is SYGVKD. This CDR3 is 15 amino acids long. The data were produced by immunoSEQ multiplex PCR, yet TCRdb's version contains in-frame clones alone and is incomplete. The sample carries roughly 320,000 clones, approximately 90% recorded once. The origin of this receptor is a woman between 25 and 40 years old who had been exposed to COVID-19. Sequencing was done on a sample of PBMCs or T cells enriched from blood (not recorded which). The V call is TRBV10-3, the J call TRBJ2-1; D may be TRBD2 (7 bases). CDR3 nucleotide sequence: TGTGCCATCAGTGAGTCGGGCGGGGGCCCCGGTGAGCAGTTCTTC. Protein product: CAISESGGGPGEQFF.